Below, 18 T cell receptor beta chains from the same sample are listed, as sequenced in a study of blood T cell repertoires in COVID-19. Assay used: immunoSEQ multiplex PCR; TCRdb lists only in-frame clones, some missing. The sample records 50,000 or so clones, more than 75% being singletons. The sample taken for sequencing was peripheral blood. These receptors were taken from a woman aged 55-69 years with acute or convalescent COVID-19.

V and J are TRBV29-1 and TRBJ2-5; maybe TRBD2 (6 bases). Germline CDR1 and CDR2: SQVTM and ANQGSEA. V was trimmed by 4 bases and J by 5 bases, leaving 14 bases between them. The CDR3 is 13 amino acids. The CDR3 loop is CSVGRSGRETQYF. DNA for the CDR3: TGCAGCGTTGGGCGGTCTGGGAGGGAGACCCAGTACTTC.

This sequence joins TRBV6-5 and TRBJ1-4; possibly TRBD1 for D (5 bases). Looked up from germline, CDR1 is MNHEY and CDR2 is SVGAGI. The CDR3 runs to 14 residues. V was cut by 8 bases and J by 7 bases, with 17 bases left in between. Here the CDR3 reads CASGGSGQGEKLFF. CDR3 DNA: TGTGCCAGCGGGGGGTCGGGGCAGGGTGAAAAACTGTTTTTT.

The chain has TRBV5-4 and TRBJ1-3; 7 positions match TRBD1. CDR1 is SGHNT, CDR2 YYREEE, per germline (reference sequence). The CDR3 totals 15 residues. Losses at the gene ends were 4 bases for V and 2 bases for J; bases not matched to a gene: 6. CDR3 DNA sequence: TGTGCCAGCAGCGCTAATCAGGGGGCTGGAAACACCATATATTTT. Protein: CASSANQGAGNTIYF. Full variable domain (missing parts from reference TRBV5-4 and TRBJ1-3): ETGVTQSPTHLIKTRGQQVTLRCSSQSGHNTVSWYQQALGQGPQFIFQYYREEENGRGNFPPRFSGLQFPNYSSELNVNALELDDSALYLCASSANQGAGNTIYFGEGSWLTVV.

V is TRBV6-5 and J is TRBJ2-5; D not certain. The V and J ends lost 4 bases and 4 bases respectively, with 13 bases between them. The CDR3 consists of 14 residues. Germline V lookup: CDR1 MNHEY, CDR2 SVGAGI. The CDR3 bases are TGTGCCAGCAGTTGGTCCACGAACGGAGAGACCCAGTACTTC. Translated: CASSWSTNGETQYF.

The J gene is TRBJ1-1, the V gene TRBV12-3 or TRBV12-4, with D unclear. Trimming removed 3 bases from V and 1 base from J, with 6 bases in between. The CDR3 runs to 13 residues. This chain's CDR3 is CASSLTQNTEAFF. The DNA for the CDR3 is TGTGCCAGCAGTTTGACACAGAACACTGAAGCTTTCTTT.

This chain joins TRBV6-1 and TRBJ1-2, with 7 nucleotides matching TRBD1. Germline V gene data show CDR1 as MNHNS and CDR2 as SASEGT. The CDR3 runs 15 residues. J was trimmed by 2 bases and V by 3 bases; bases with no gene match: 6. CDR3: CASSDTGAWNYGYTF. DNA for the CDR3: TGTGCCAGCAGTGACACAGGGGCTTGGAACTATGGCTACACCTTC.

The rearrangement uses TRBV6-1 and TRBJ1-1; TRBD1 might be the D (6 bases). The V gene's germline CDR1 is MNHNS and CDR2 SASEGT. V was shortened by 1 base and J by 4 bases, with 13 bases between the two germline ends. The CDR3 loop spans 15 amino acids. Here the CDR3 DNA reads TGTGCCAGCAGTGAAGTAGGGGGAGCGACCACTGAAGCTTTCTTT. This encodes CASSEVGGATTEAFF.

The chain uses TRBV6-2 or TRBV6-3 and TRBJ2-1; D possibly corresponds to TRBD1 (6 bases). The length of the CDR3 is 16 residues. Trimming shortened V by 2 bases and J by 7 bases, and 18 bases separated the two germline ends. Looked up from germline, CDR1 is MNHEY and CDR2 is SVGEGT. The CDR3 region is CASSYLGRGTLNEQFF. CDR3 DNA: TGTGCCAGCAGTTACCTAGGAAGGGGGACGCTGAATGAGCAGTTCTTC.

The table lists this clone with a few counts. The J gene is TRBJ1-2, the V gene TRBV4-1; D is uncertain. Trimming cost V 2 bases and J 6 bases, with 16 bases left between them. The CDR3 is made up of 15 amino acids. Per the germline V gene, CDR1 is MGHRA and CDR2 is YSYEKL. CDR3 loop: CASSQSVSSQDGYTF. The CDR3 DNA is TGCGCCAGCAGCCAAAGTGTCAGCTCCCAGGATGGCTACACCTTC.

This chain uses TRBV12-3 or TRBV12-4 with TRBJ1-1, with D uncertain. Between the trimmed V and J ends, which lost 3 bases and 2 bases, there was a span of 7 bases. The CDR3 has 13 residues. CDR3 coding DNA: TGTGCCAGCAGTTTTTCGTCTAACACTGAAGCTTTCTTT. As protein: CASSFSSNTEAFF.

J is TRBJ1-4 and V is TRBV18; D gene unclear. Germline V gene sequence: CDR1 KGHSH, CDR2 LQKENI. The germline V and J ends were trimmed by 3 bases and 7 bases, with 15 bases remaining between them. The CDR3 length is 15 residues. The CDR3 spells CASSPPHRTLEKLFF. The CDR3 DNA is TGTGCCAGCTCACCCCCCCATAGAACCCTTGAAAAACTGTTTTTT. Supplemented by reference TRBV18 and TRBJ1-4, the full variable domain reads NAGVMQNPRHLVRRRGQEARLRCSPMKGHSHVYWYRQLPEEGLKFMVYLQKENIIDESGMPKERFSAEFPKEGPSILRIQQVVRGDSAAYFCASSPPHRTLEKLFFGSGTQLSVL.

CDR3 sequence: CATQRAGTGPYEQYF. For the CDR3, the DNA is TGTGCCACCCAAAGGGCCGGGACAGGTCCTTACGAGCAGTACTTC. The chain carries TRBV19 and TRBJ2-7; 8 bases align to TRBD1. The CDR3 covers 15 residues. J was trimmed by 4 bases and V by 10 bases; bases with no gene match: 15. The germline V gene has CDR1 LNHDA and CDR2 SQIVND (reference sequence). Full variable domain (outside the CDR3, taken from reference TRBV19 and TRBJ2-7): DGGITQSPKYLFRKEGQNVTLSCEQNLNHDAMYWYRQDPGQGLRLIYYSQIVNDFQKGDIAEGYSVSREKKESFPLTVTSAQKNPTAFYLCATQRAGTGPYEQYFGPGTRLTVT.

This chain joins TRBV27 and TRBJ1-5, with D perhaps matching TRBD1 (5 bases). The CDR3 length is 16 residues. In germline, CDR1 is MNHEY, CDR2 SMNVEV (reference sequence). The V end was cut by 4 bases, the J end by 3 bases, with 16 bases between. The CDR3 sequence: CASSSPGSGNNQPQHF. DNA for the CDR3: TGTGCCAGCAGTTCGCCCGGGTCAGGGAACAATCAGCCCCAGCATTTT.

This clone came up once. The CDR3 region is CASSGESWAGELFF. CDR3 coding DNA: TGTGCCAGCAGCGGGGAGAGCTGGGCCGGGGAGCTGTTTTTT. The chain is built from TRBV9 and TRBJ2-2, with a tentative D call TRBD2 (5 bases). The CDR3 is 14 amino acids. V was shortened by 3 bases and J by 6 bases, with 12 bases between the two germline ends. From germline, CDR1 is SGDLS and CDR2 YYNGEE.

The chain has TRBV7-2 and TRBJ2-7, with 8 bases lining up with TRBD1. The trim removed 1 base at V and 0 bases at J, leaving 2 bases unmatched. The germline CDR1 and CDR2 sequences are SGHTA and FQGNSA. CDR3 length equals 15 residues. CDR3: CASSLDQGASYEQYF. The CDR3 DNA reads as TGTGCCAGCAGCTTAGATCAGGGGGCCTCCTACGAGCAGTACTTC.

This chain links TRBV4-1 with TRBJ1-5, with 7 bases aligning to TRBD1. The CDR3 runs to 17 residues. CDR1 and CDR2 from the germline V gene are MGHRA and YSYEKL. V shed 4 bases and J 3 bases; nucleotides not matched to a gene: 12. The DNA of the CDR3 is TGCGCCAGCAGCCGAGAAGAGGGACAGCTAACCAATCAGCCCCAGCATTTT. Translation gives CASSREEGQLTNQPQHF.

The rearrangement joins TRBV19 to TRBJ1-5; D not certain. Germline-derived CDR1 and CDR2 are LNHDA and SQIVND (reference sequence). The V and J ends lost 0 bases and 1 base respectively, with 16 bases between them. The CDR3 contains 18 residues. CDR3 bases: TGTGCCAGTAGTATAGATGGCCTAGCGACCGTAAGCAATCAGCCCCAGCATTTT. Translation: CASSIDGLATVSNQPQHF.

The chain uses TRBV18 and TRBJ1-1, with TRBD1 matching over 9 bases. The CDR3 has 15 amino acids. The germline gives CDR1 KGHSH, CDR2 LQKENI. Trimming removed 3 bases from V and 4 bases from J; junction bases left unmatched: 6. The CDR3 is CASSPEQGAGTEAFF. The CDR3 region has the DNA TGTGCCAGCTCACCCGAACAGGGGGCGGGCACTGAAGCTTTCTTT.